Presented here are 28 T cell receptor beta chains from one specimen sequenced in a study of blood T cell repertoires in COVID-19. The assay was immunoSEQ multiplex PCR, and TCRdb's table has in-frame clones only and misses some. This sample has 98,000 or so clones; roughly 83% occur once, and the top ten carry roughly 3.4%. Sequences were obtained from peripheral blood. These receptors all stem from a woman older than 75 with active or convalescent COVID-19.

This chain joins TRBV27 and TRBJ1-2, with 7 bases identical to TRBD1. With V trimmed by 2 bases and J by 6 bases, 0 bases remained unmatched. The germline V gene encodes CDR1 MNHEY and CDR2 SMNVEV (reference sequence). This CDR3 region has 12 residues. CDR3 protein: CASSLRGHGYTF. The CDR3 DNA reads TGTGCCAGCAGTTTAAGGGGGCATGGCTACACCTTC.

The V and J genes are TRBV30 and TRBJ2-1; D unresolved. The CDR3 loop spans 13 amino acids. Per germline, CDR1 GTSNPN and CDR2 SVGIG (reference sequence). Trimming pared 0 bases from V and 4 bases from J, leaving 7 bases between. This CDR3 is CAWSVRVYNEQFF. The CDR3 nucleotides are TGTGCCTGGAGTGTACGAGTGTACAATGAGCAGTTCTTC.

V usage is TRBV19 and J usage is TRBJ2-2, with TRBD2 identical over 7 bases. Germline assignment: CDR1 LNHDA and CDR2 SQIVND (reference sequence). The CDR3 has 13 amino acids. Germline trimming cut 5 bases from V and 7 bases from J; bases unmatched to any gene: 4. The CDR3 DNA is TGTGCCAGTAGTCTCGCGGGGGTCGGGGAGCTGTTTTTT. Amino acids: CASSLAGVGELFF.

The chain links TRBV27 to TRBJ2-1; D is possibly TRBD2 (5 bases). Germline assignment: CDR1 MNHEY and CDR2 SMNVEV (reference sequence). V was trimmed by 2 bases and J by 1 base, leaving 12 bases between them. CDR3 length equals 16 residues. CDR3 sequence reads: CASSLLASRSYNEQFF. In nucleotides, the CDR3 is TGTGCCAGCAGTTTACTGGCTAGCCGATCCTACAATGAGCAGTTCTTC.

The table lists this clone with a few counts. The rearrangement uses TRBV19 and TRBJ2-5, with a weak D call TRBD1 (6 bases). This CDR3 is built from 14 residues. CDR1 and CDR2 (germline): LNHDA, SQIVND (reference sequence). V was clipped by 7 bases and J by 4 bases, with 16 bases between them. The CDR3 nucleotides are TGTGCCAGTAATCATAGGGGGAGTGGAGAGACCCAGTACTTC. It codes for CASNHRGSGETQYF. Variable domain in full (rest from reference TRBV19 and TRBJ2-5): DGGITQSPKYLFRKEGQNVTLSCEQNLNHDAMYWYRQDPGQGLRLIYYSQIVNDFQKGDIAEGYSVSREKKESFPLTVTSAQKNPTAFYLCASNHRGSGETQYFGPGTRLLVL.

The genes are TRBV28 and TRBJ2-7; D call uncertain. This CDR3 is built from 13 residues. Germline CDR1 reads MDHEN; CDR2 reads SYDVKM. V dropped 7 bases and J dropped 6 bases, with 16 bases sitting between them. In DNA, the CDR3 is TGTGCCAGCACCCGGAGAGTCCCTAGCGAGCAGTACTTC. It yields the protein CASTRRVPSEQYF.

The V call is TRBV11-1, the J call TRBJ2-5; 7 nucleotides line up with TRBD2. Losses at the gene ends were 4 bases for V and 4 bases for J; bases not matched to a gene: 6. The germline V gene has CDR1 SGHAT and CDR2 FQDESV (reference sequence). The CDR3 loop spans 14 amino acids. The CDR3 spells CASSSLLARETQYF. DNA of the CDR3: TGTGCCAGCAGCTCGCTACTAGCGCGAGAGACCCAGTACTTC. The complete variable domain, with remaining parts taken from reference TRBV11-1 and TRBJ2-5, reads EAEVAQSPRYKITEKSQAVAFWCDPISGHATLYWYRQILGQGPELLVQFQDESVVDDSQLPKDRFSAERLKGVDSTLKIQPAELGDSAMYLCASSSLLARETQYFGPGTRLLVL.

The genes are TRBV11-2 and TRBJ1-4, with D possibly being TRBD1 (6 bases). Germline V gives CDR1 SGHAT, CDR2 FQNNGV. This CDR3 has 14 residues. V lost 0 bases, J lost 10 bases, and 12 bases lay in between. The CDR3 bases are TGTGCCAGCAGCTTAGACCCAGGGGCGGGAAAACTGTTTTTT. Translated: CASSLDPGAGKLFF.

As DNA, the CDR3 is TGTGCCAGCAGGGGCGGACAACTTTATAATTCACCCCTCCACTTT. Translated: CASRGGQLYNSPLHF. The genes are TRBV28 and TRBJ1-6; D might be TRBD1 (5 bases). Germline CDR1 reads MDHEN; CDR2 reads SYDVKM. V lost 6 bases and J lost 4, with 13 bases in between. The CDR3 spans 15 residues.

This clone occurred a few times. This rearrangement joins TRBV27 to TRBJ2-7, with D hard to call. The CDR3 covers 13 residues. The germline V gene has CDR1 MNHEY and CDR2 SMNVEV (reference sequence). V was pared by 2 bases and J by 2 bases, with 7 bases between. DNA for the CDR3: TGTGCCAGCAGTTTACGCGTAACCTACGAGCAGTACTTC. Translating gives CASSLRVTYEQYF.

Only one count was recorded for this clone. The chain is built from TRBV5-1 and TRBJ2-7, with D perhaps matching TRBD2 (5 bases). Trimming shortened V by 3 bases and J by 6 bases, and 19 bases separated the two germline ends. Germline V gives CDR1 SGHRS, CDR2 YFSETQ. This CDR3 region has 15 residues. The CDR3 loop is CASSSGIEGIGEQYF. The CDR3 region has the DNA TGCGCCAGCAGCTCGGGGATCGAGGGTATTGGCGAGCAGTACTTC.

The chain links TRBV5-5 to TRBJ1-2; D call uncertain. The germline V gene encodes CDR1 SGHKS and CDR2 YYEKEE (reference sequence). This CDR3 spans 14 amino acids. V was pared by 1 base and J by 3 bases, with 10 bases between. The DNA of the CDR3 is TGTGCCAGCAGCTTGAGAGGGTTACACTATGGCTACACCTTC. Residues: CASSLRGLHYGYTF.

This clone was recorded only once. The rearrangement links TRBV14 to TRBJ2-3; 14 bases line up with TRBD2. Germline V CDR1 and CDR2: SGHDN, FVKESK. The CDR3 has 16 residues. Trimming cost V 4 bases and J 5 bases; bases outside gene matches: 5. DNA for the CDR3: TGTGCCAGCAGCCTGACGACTAGCGGGGGGGGAGATACGCAGTATTTT. It codes for CASSLTTSGGGDTQYF.

V gene TRBV4-2 combines with J gene TRBJ1-3; 7 nucleotides line up with TRBD1. V was pared by 3 bases and J by 0 bases, with 5 bases of the junction left unmatched. The CDR3 is 16 residues long. Germline V gene data show CDR1 as LGHNA and CDR2 as YNFKEQ. The CDR3 sequence: CASSQQQGSSGNTIYF. The CDR3 DNA follows: TGTGCCAGCAGCCAGCAACAGGGGTCCTCTGGAAACACCATATATTTT.

This clone has just one count. This chain uses TRBV7-2 with TRBJ2-3; 11 positions agree with TRBD2. J was trimmed by 6 bases and V by 2 bases; bases with no gene match: 7. Germline values: CDR1 SGHTA, CDR2 FQGNSA. The CDR3 is made up of 16 amino acids. In nucleotides, the CDR3 is TGTGCCAGCAGCTTATCGGGACTAGCGGCCGGCGATACGCAGTATTTT. Its translation: CASSLSGLAAGDTQYF.

The chain combines TRBV3-1 (or the pseudogene TRBV3-2) with TRBJ1-2, with TRBD1 matching 9 bases. The junction had 4 bases not matched to a gene; V was cut back by 1 base and J by 4 bases. The CDR3 is 15 residues long. The germline V gene has CDR1 LGHDT and CDR2 YNNKEL (reference sequence). The CDR3 DNA is TGTGCCAGCAGCCAAGTGACAGGGGGGAGCTATGGCTACACCTTC. It encodes CASSQVTGGSYGYTF.

The chain links TRBV5-4 to TRBJ1-3; 7 bases fit TRBD1. Germline-derived CDR1 and CDR2 are SGHNT and YYREEE (reference sequence). The CDR3 loop spans 13 amino acids. The trim removed 1 base at V and 6 bases at J, leaving 1 base unmatched. CDR3 residues: CASSLTGANTIYF. The DNA of the CDR3 is TGTGCCAGCAGCTTGACAGGGGCAAACACCATATATTTT.

This clone was observed a single time. This sequence joins TRBV10-3 and TRBJ1-1; 7 nucleotides agree with TRBD1. Trimming at V came to 7 bases and at J to 6 bases, leaving 5 bases not matched to a gene. The CDR3 runs to 12 residues. In germline, CDR1 is ENHRY, CDR2 SYGVKD. CDR3 DNA: TGTGCCATCATAGGACAGGAGGCTGAAGCTTTCTTT. Amino acids: CAIIGQEAEAFF.

Concerning this clone: One junction end disagrees with the germline gene, perhaps due to a read error. This chain joins TRBV30 and TRBJ2-6; 13 bases are a match to TRBD2. The CDR3 covers 13 residues. CDR1 is GTSNPN, CDR2 SVGIG, per germline (reference sequence). CDR3 nucleotide sequence: TGTGCCTGGGAGACTAGCGGGAGGATCTCTTTCGCTTTC. It yields the protein CAWETSGRISFAF.

V and J are TRBV12-3 or TRBV12-4 and TRBJ1-3, with D unresolved. CDR3 length: 11 amino acids. V was trimmed by 7 bases and J by 10 bases, leaving 11 bases between them. The CDR3 DNA reads as TGTGCCAGCACCCGGAGGGAGACCATATATTTT. It translates to CASTRRETIYF.

This clone came up once. The J gene is TRBJ2-5, the V gene TRBV5-6, with 14 bases lining up with TRBD2. CDR3 length: 19 amino acids. The V gene end was trimmed by 0 bases and the J gene end by 2 bases; junction bases not matched to a gene: 9. The V gene's germline CDR1 is SGHDT and CDR2 YYEEEE. The CDR3 reads CASSLVTSGRALFQETQYF. The DNA for the CDR3 is TGTGCCAGCAGCTTGGTGACTAGCGGGAGGGCCCTCTTTCAAGAGACCCAGTACTTC. The complete variable domain, with remaining parts taken from reference TRBV5-6 and TRBJ2-5, reads DAGVTQSPTHLIKTRGQQVTLRCSPKSGHDTVSWYQQALGQGPQFIFQYYEEEERQRGNFPDRFSGHQFPNYSSELNVNALLLGDSALYLCASSLVTSGRALFQETQYFGPGTRLLVL.

This chain links TRBV7-6 with TRBJ2-7, with 9 bases that match TRBD1. Trimming removed 3 bases from V and 5 bases from J; junction bases left unmatched: 5. Germline CDR1 and CDR2: SGHVS and FNYEAQ. The CDR3 is 14 amino acids. The CDR3 here is CASSFGTGSDEQYF. The CDR3, as DNA: TGTGCCAGCAGCTTCGGGACAGGGTCCGACGAGCAGTACTTC.

The chain combines TRBV4-3 with TRBJ1-4; 7 bases fit TRBD1. V was pared by 4 bases and J by 8 bases, with 7 bases of the junction left unmatched. This CDR3 is 14 amino acids long. Germline V gene sequence: CDR1 LGHNA, CDR2 YSLEER. CDR3 loop: CASSPTMTGEKLFF. The CDR3 coding sequence is TGCGCCAGCAGCCCCACAATGACAGGGGAAAAACTGTTTTTT.

The chain links TRBV28 to TRBJ1-4; unclear D gene. The germline V and J ends were trimmed by 3 bases and 4 bases, with 9 bases remaining between them. CDR3 length equals 14 residues. CDR1 MDHEN and CDR2 SYDVKM come from the germline V gene. This chain's CDR3 is CASSFWPLNEKLFF. The CDR3 nucleotides read TGTGCCAGCAGTTTTTGGCCGCTTAATGAAAAACTGTTTTTT.

The gene calls are TRBV7-2 and TRBJ2-7; 13 bases align to TRBD2. Trimming cost V 5 bases and J 3 bases; bases outside gene matches: 7. CDR1 and CDR2 from the germline V gene are SGHTA and FQGNSA. The CDR3 consists of 16 residues. CDR3 in amino acids: CASSPWTSGGIYEQYF. The CDR3 bases are TGTGCCAGCAGCCCTTGGACTAGCGGGGGCATCTACGAGCAGTACTTC.

This clone was counted once. The V call is TRBV30, the J call TRBJ1-4; D perhaps matches TRBD1 (6 bases). The CDR3 runs 17 residues. The germline V gene has CDR1 GTSNPN and CDR2 SVGIG (reference sequence). Between the trimmed V and J ends, which lost 0 bases and 3 bases, there was a span of 17 bases. CDR3 protein: CAWSVRTAKFSNEKLFF. The DNA for the CDR3 is TGTGCCTGGAGTGTAAGGACAGCGAAATTTTCTAATGAAAAACTGTTTTTT.

This chain uses TRBV23-1 with TRBJ1-1, with a possible D match to TRBD1 (6 bases). TRBV23-1 is recorded as an ORF, its role being uncertain. V was pared by 7 bases and J by 2 bases, with 20 bases between. The CDR3 contains 16 residues. The chain's CDR3 is CASTSIGGGINTEAFF. CDR3 bases: TGCGCCAGCACCTCAATCGGGGGGGGCATTAACACTGAAGCTTTCTTT.

With regard to this clone: The CDR3 does not end in the conserved phenylalanine or tryptophan, so this is likely a read error. No DNA is shown, since the ends of the CDR3 on it are uncertain; the CDR3 is the one TCRdb lists. The genes are TRBV29-1 and TRBJ1-2. Germline V lookup: CDR1 SQVTM, CDR2 ANQGSEA. Ends included, the CDR3 has 9 residues. This CDR3 is CSAGWEGSD.